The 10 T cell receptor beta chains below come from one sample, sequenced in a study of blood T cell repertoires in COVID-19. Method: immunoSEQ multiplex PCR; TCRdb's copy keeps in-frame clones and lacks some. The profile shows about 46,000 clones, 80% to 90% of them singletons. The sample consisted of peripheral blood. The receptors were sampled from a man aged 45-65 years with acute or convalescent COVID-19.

The CDR3 loop is CAITSEGQGNTIYF. CDR3 nucleotide sequence: TGTGCCATCACCAGCGAGGGTCAGGGAAACACCATATATTTT. This sequence joins TRBV10-3 and TRBJ1-3, with D hard to call. Germline CDR1 reads ENHRY; CDR2 reads SYGVKD. V was shortened by 7 bases and J by 4 bases, with 14 bases between the two germline ends. This CDR3 region has 14 residues.

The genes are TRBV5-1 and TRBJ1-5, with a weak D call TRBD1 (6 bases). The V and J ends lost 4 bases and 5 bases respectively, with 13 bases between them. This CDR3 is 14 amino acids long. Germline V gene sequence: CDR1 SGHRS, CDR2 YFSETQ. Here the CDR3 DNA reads TGCGCCAGCAGCCCAGGGACAATAGATCAGCCCCAGCATTTT. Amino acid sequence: CASSPGTIDQPQHF.

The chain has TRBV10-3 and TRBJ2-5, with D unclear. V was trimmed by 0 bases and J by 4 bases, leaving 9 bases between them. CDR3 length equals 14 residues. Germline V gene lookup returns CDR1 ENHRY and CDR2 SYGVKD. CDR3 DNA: TGTGCCATCAGTGAGTCGCCGGGTGGAGAGACCCAGTACTTC. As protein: CAISESPGGETQYF.

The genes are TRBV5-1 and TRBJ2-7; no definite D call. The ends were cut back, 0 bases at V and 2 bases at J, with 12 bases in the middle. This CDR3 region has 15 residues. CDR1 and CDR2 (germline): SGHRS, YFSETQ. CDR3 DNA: TGCGCCAGCAGCTTGGATGGTGTCAGCGCCTACGAGCAGTACTTC. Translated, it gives CASSLDGVSAYEQYF.

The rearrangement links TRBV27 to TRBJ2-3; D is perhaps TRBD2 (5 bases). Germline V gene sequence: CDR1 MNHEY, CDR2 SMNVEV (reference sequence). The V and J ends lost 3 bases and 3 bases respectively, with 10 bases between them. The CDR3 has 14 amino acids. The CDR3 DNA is TGTGCCAGCAGTTTGAGGGAGAGGACAGATACGCAGTATTTT. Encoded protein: CASSLRERTDTQYF.

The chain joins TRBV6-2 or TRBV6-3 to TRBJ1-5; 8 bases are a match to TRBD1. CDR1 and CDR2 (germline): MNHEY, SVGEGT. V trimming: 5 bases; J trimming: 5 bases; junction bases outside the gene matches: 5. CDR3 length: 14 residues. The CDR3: CASSKDRDDQPQHF. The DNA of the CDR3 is TGTGCCAGCAGTAAGGACAGGGATGATCAGCCCCAGCATTTT.

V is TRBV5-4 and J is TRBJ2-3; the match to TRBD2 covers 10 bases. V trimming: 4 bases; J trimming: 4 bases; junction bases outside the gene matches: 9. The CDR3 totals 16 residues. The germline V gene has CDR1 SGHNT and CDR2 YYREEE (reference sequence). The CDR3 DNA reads TGTGCCAGCAGCCTCAACCTAGCGGGAGCCGCAGATACGCAGTATTTT. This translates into CASSLNLAGAADTQYF.

CDR3 DNA sequence: TGTGCCAGTAGTTGGGACAGGGAGGCCGGGGAGCTGTTTTTT. As protein: CASSWDREAGELFF. The V gene is TRBV19, the J gene TRBJ2-2; 9 bases match TRBD1. The V and J ends lost 5 bases and 6 bases, in that order; junction bases with no gene match: 4. CDR1 and CDR2 from the germline V gene are LNHDA and SQIVND (reference sequence). The CDR3 runs to 14 residues.

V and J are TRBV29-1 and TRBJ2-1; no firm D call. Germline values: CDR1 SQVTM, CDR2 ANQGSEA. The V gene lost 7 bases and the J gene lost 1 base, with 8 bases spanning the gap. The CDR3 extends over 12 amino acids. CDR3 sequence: CSALLSYNEQFF. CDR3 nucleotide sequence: TGCAGCGCCCTATTATCCTACAATGAGCAGTTCTTC.

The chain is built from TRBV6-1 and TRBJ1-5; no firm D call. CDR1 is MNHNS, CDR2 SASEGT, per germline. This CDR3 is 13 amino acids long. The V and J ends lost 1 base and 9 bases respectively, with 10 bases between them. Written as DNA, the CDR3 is TGTGCCAGCAGTGAAGTCGGACTTTCGCCCCAGCATTTT. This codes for CASSEVGLSPQHF.